This T cell receptor (beta chain) appears in the sequencing data of a study of sequential checkpoint blockade in melanoma. About the study: Each arm's sequence ended with maintenance nivolumab.

Treatment: randomized to nivolumab then ipilimumab (arm A) or the reverse (arm B). Patients had received no earlier DNA-damaging chemotherapy. The junction had 7 bases not matched to a gene; V was cut back by 0 bases and J by 7 bases. Germline CDR1 is SGDLS and CDR2 is YYNGEE. CDR3 size: 16 residues. TCRdb's copy holds only in-frame clones and misses some; the assay was immunoSEQ multiplex PCR. The sample has about 38,000 clones; roughly 84% are singletons. This sample comprised CD8+ T cells sorted from blood (inferred from file names), obtained from a patient given nivolumab and ipilimumab in sequence. The rearrangement joins TRBV9 to TRBJ2-2, with TRBD2 matching over 9 bases. The TCR was taken from a human donor with melanoma. The CDR3 protein is CASSVVGSGSDGELFF. As DNA, the CDR3 is TGTGCCAGCAGCGTAGTAGGTAGCGGGAGTGACGGGGAGCTGTTTTTT.